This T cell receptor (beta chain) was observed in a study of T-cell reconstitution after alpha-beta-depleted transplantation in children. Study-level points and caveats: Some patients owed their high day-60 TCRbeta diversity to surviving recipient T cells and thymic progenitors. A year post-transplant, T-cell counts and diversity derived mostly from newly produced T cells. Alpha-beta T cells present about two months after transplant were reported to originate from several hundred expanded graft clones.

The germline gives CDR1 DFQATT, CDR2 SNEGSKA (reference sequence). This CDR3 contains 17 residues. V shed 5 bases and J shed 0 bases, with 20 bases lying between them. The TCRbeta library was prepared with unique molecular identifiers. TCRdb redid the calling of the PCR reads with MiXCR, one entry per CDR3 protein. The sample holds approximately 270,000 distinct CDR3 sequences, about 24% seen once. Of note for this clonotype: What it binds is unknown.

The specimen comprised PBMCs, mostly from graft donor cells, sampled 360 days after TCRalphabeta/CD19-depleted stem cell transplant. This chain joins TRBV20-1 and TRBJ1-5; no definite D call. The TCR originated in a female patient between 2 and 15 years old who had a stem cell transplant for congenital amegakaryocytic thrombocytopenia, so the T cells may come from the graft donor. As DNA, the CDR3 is TGCAGTGCTGGTATGGGCGCTCAACAAGTTAGCAATCAGCCCCAGCATTTT. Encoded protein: CSAGMGAQQVSNQPQHF.